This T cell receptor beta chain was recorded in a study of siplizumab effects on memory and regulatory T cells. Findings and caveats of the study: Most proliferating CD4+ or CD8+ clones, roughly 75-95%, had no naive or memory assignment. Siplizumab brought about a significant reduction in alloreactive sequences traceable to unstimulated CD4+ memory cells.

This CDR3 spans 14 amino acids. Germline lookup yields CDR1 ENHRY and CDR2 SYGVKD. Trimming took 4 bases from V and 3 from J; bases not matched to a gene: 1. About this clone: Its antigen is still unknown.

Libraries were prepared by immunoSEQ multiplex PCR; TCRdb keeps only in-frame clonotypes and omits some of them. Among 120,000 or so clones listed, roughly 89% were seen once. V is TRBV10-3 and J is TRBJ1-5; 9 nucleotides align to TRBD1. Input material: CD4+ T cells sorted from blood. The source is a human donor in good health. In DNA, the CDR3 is TGTGCCATCAGTGGGGACAGGGTCAATCAGCCCCAGCATTTT. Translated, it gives CAISGDRVNQPQHF.